This T cell receptor (beta chain) emerged from a study of PD-1 blockade in classical Hodgkin lymphoma. TCRdb keeps only in-frame clones here, not all; method: immunoSEQ multiplex PCR. The top ten hold 15% of the sample, which has under 65,000 clones, approximately 92% seen once. In regard to this clone: Its matching antigen is unknown.

After autologous stem cell transplantation all patients relapsed, and prior brentuximab vedotin exposure differed between cohorts. Findings and limits, study-wide: At C4D1, TCR diversity had climbed significantly for CD4+ cells, though not for CD8+ cells. Repertoire differences lack defined causes, possibly disease activity or prior therapy.

Trimming took 3 bases from V and 4 from J; bases not matched to a gene: 5. Per the germline V gene, CDR1 is SNHLY and CDR2 is FYNNEI. This CDR3 is built from 16 residues. The rearrangement links TRBV2 to TRBJ1-6; 8 bases fit TRBD1. The TCR sequence derives from a human donor with classical Hodgkin lymphoma. The specimen was peripheral blood mononuclear cells (PBMCs), collected at baseline. DNA of the CDR3: TGTGCCAGCAGTGAGACAGGGGCCCCTTATAATTCACCCCTCCACTTT. Amino acids: CASSETGAPYNSPLHF. Using reference TRBV2 and TRBJ1-6 for the parts outside the CDR3, the full variable domain is EPEVTQTPSHQVTQMGQEVILRCVPISNHLYFYWYRQILGQKVEFLVSFYNNEISEKSEIFDDQFSVERPDGSNFTLKIRSTKLEDSAMYFCASSETGAPYNSPLHFGNGTRLTVT.